The clone carrying this T cell receptor (beta chain) was observed a few times. This entry belongs to a study of regulatory T cells in long-lasting Graves disease. Study overall: Patients with persistent Graves' disease had over 5 years of antithyroid drugs and persistent TSH receptor antibodies.

The CDR3 is 15 amino acids. The V and J ends lost 2 bases and 4 bases, in that order; junction bases with no gene match: 9. Germline CDR1 and CDR2: GTSNPN and SVGIG (reference sequence). Time point denoted: persistent/refractory GD, antithyroid drugs over 5 years with positive TRAb. PBMC RNA was the source of the TCR library. American Thyroid Association guidelines defined how Graves' disease was diagnosed. Library construction for TCR beta used iRepertoire HTBI primers and Arm-PCR of CDR3 regions. One entry per CDR3 protein, called by TCRdb with MiXCR from the multiplex PCR reads. The sample records more than 350,000 distinct CDR3 sequences, around 23% being singletons.

Specimen: peripheral blood mononuclear cells (PBMCs), collected when the disease was refractory, from a patient treated with antithyroid drugs. This sequence was found in a female donor with Graves disease. The rearrangement uses TRBV30 and TRBJ2-7; 9 nucleotides align to TRBD1. The CDR3 region is CAWSRGGQGSYEQYF. The CDR3 nucleotides read TGTGCCTGGAGTAGGGGGGGACAGGGCTCATACGAGCAGTACTTC.